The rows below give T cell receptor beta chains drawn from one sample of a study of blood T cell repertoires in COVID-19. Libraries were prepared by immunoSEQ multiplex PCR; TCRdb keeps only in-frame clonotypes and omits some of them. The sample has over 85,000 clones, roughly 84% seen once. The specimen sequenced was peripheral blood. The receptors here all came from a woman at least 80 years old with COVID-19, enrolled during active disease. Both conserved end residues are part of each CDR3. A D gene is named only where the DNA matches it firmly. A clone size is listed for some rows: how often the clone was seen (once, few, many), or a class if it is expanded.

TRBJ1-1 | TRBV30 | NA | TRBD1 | CAWSDRDRAFF | TGTGCCTGGAGTGACCGGGACAGGGCTTTCTTT
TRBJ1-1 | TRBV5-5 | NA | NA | CASSSGGVTEAFF | TGTGCCAGCAGCTCCGGGGGAGTCACTGAAGCTTTCTTT
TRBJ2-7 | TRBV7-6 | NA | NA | CASSLSQKVVAPYEQYF | TGTGCCAGCAGCTTAAGTCAAAAGGTGGTAGCTCCCTACGAGCAGTACTTC
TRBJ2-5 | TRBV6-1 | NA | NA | CASSEGWEETQYF | TGTGCCAGCAGTGAAGGCTGGGAGGAGACCCAGTACTTC
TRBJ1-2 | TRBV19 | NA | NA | CASSVQGFGYTF | TGTGCCAGTAGTGTACAGGGTTTCGGCTACACCTTC
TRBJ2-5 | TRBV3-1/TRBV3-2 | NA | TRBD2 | CASSKLAAQETQYF | TGTGCCAGCAGCAAACTAGCGGCCCAAGAGACCCAGTACTTC
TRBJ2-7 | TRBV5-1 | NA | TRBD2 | CASSPAGTRGEQYF | TGCGCCAGCAGCCCGGCCGGGACTAGGGGGGAGCAGTACTTC
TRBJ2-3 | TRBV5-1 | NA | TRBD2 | CASSQGLAGLTDTQYF | TGCGCCAGCAGCCAAGGACTAGCGGGCCTCACAGATACGCAGTATTTT
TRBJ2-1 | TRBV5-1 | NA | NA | CASSLFQTNEQFF | TGCGCCAGCAGCTTGTTCCAAACTAATGAGCAGTTCTTC
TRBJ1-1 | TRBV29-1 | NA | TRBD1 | CSVSYRGRFTEAFF | TGCAGCGTGAGCTACAGGGGGAGATTCACTGAAGCTTTCTTT
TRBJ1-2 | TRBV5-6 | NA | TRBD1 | CASSLVQGAYGYTF | TGTGCCAGCAGCTTGGTCCAGGGGGCCTATGGCTACACCTTC
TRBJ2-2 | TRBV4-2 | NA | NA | CASSQDLMTGELFF | TGTGCCAGCAGCCAAGACCTAATGACCGGGGAGCTGTTTTTT
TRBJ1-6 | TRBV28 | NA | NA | CASSGGPSSYNSPLHF | TGTGCCAGCTCGGGGGGACCGAGCTCCTATAATTCACCCCTCCACTTT
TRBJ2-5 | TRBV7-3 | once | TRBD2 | CASSLGLAGGLQETQYF | TGTGCCAGCAGCTTAGGCCTAGCGGGAGGGCTACAAGAGACCCAGTACTTC
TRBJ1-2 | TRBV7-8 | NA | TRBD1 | CASSLDREYGYTF | TGTGCCAGCAGCTTGGACAGGGAGTACGGCTACACCTTC
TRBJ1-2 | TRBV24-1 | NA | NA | CATSEGPWDGYTF | TGTGCCACCAGTGAGGGGCCTTGGGATGGCTACACCTTC
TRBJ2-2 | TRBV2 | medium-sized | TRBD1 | CASSTDRGYGELFF | TGTGCCAGCAGTACCGACAGGGGATACGGGGAGCTGTTTTTT
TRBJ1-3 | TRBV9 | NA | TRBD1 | CASSAGQGSTGNTIYF | TGTGCCAGCAGCGCCGGACAGGGTTCAACTGGAAACACCATATATTTT
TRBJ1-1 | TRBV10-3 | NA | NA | CAISASGMNTEAFF | TGTGCCATCAGTGCATCAGGGATGAACACTGAAGCTTTCTTT
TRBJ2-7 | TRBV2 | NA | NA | CASSKMRDAEQYF | TGTGCCAGCAGTAAGATGCGGGACGCCGAGCAGTACTTC
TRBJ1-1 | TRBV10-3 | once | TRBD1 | CAISEDRVAGEAFF | TGTGCCATCAGTGAGGACAGGGTGGCTGGTGAAGCTTTCTTT
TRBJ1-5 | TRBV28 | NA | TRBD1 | CASSTRTGYNQPQHF | TGTGCCAGCAGTACCCGGACAGGGTACAATCAGCCCCAGCATTTT
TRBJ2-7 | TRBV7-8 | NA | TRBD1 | CASTLRQGAFYEQYF | TGTGCCAGCACCCTTCGACAGGGGGCTTTCTACGAGCAGTACTTC
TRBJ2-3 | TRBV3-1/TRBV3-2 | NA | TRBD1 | CASSGDRGGDTQYF | TGTGCCAGCAGCGGGGACAGGGGGGGAGATACGCAGTATTTT
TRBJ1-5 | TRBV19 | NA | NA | CASTLQGKQPQHF | TGTGCCAGTACTCTTCAGGGGAAACAGCCCCAGCATTTT
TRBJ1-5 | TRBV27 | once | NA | CASSLKSRGSNQPQHF | TGTGCCAGCAGTTTGAAGTCCAGGGGAAGCAATCAGCCCCAGCATTTT
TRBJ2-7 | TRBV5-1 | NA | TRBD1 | CASSLATGGVSYEQYF | TGCGCCAGCAGCTTGGCGACAGGGGGCGTATCCTACGAGCAGTACTTC
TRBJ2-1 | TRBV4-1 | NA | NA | CASSQASSYEQFF | TGCGCCAGCAGCCAAGCTAGCAGTTATGAGCAGTTCTTC
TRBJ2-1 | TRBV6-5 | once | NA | CASTSDWDNEQFF | TGTGCCAGCACCTCGGACTGGGACAATGAGCAGTTCTTC
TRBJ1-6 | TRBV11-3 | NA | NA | CASSSSGVDSPLHF | TGTGCCAGCAGCTCGTCGGGTGTAGATTCACCCCTCCACTTT
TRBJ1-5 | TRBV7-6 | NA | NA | CASSLGTGSNQPQHF | TGTGCCAGCAGCTTAGGAACAGGGAGCAATCAGCCCCAGCATTTT
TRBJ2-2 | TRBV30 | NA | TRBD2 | CAWGLAVGELFF | TGTGCCTGGGGACTAGCCGTCGGGGAGCTGTTTTTT
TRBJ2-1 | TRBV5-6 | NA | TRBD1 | CASSPMTRTGAYNEQFF | TGTGCCAGCAGCCCGATGACCCGGACAGGGGCGTACAATGAGCAGTTCTTC